This is a list of T cell receptor beta chains from one sample in a study of blood T cell repertoires in COVID-19. Libraries were prepared by immunoSEQ multiplex PCR; TCRdb keeps only in-frame clonotypes and omits some of them. The table lists about 120,000 clones, 75% to 85% of them singletons. The sequencing input was peripheral blood. The receptors derive from a human donor in a cohort sampled during active COVID-19. The CDR3 runs from the conserved cysteine through the conserved F or W. For some rows the clone size is stated as once, few or many, or as a class when expanded; others skip it.

clone_size v_call cdr3_aa
- TRBV6-6 CASSSSPGAQNQPQHF
- TRBV2 CASGRGEGNQPQHF
once TRBV10-3 CAISEQGRDGTNYGYTF
- TRBV10-3 CAIGDRGDRNSPLHF
- TRBV5-6 CASSFQLRTDTQYF
- TRBV2 CASTPRSGVRETQYF
- TRBV11-2 CASSPRVEGPYEQYF
- TRBV5-6 CASSLGGASLYTF
- TRBV9 CASSVETGWSTEAFF
- TRBV9 CASSRGGAINTEAFF
- TRBV24-1 CATSDQDTLKQYF
- TRBV7-8 CASSFQGGPNTEAFF
- TRBV6-6 CASSSRGQGTEAFF
few TRBV5-5 CASSTGGVGQPQHF
- TRBV18 CASSNTRQGGFDQPQHF
- TRBV11-2 CASSSRADGDTQYF
- TRBV6-5 CASSDSASADTQYF
- TRBV6-6 CASRKTGGGWTDTQYF
- TRBV6-6 CASSYSFGNNEQFF
- TRBV5-6 CASSLDRGSTGELFF
- TRBV6-5 CASSRRPGQGCF
- TRBV7-9 CASSLVTSGSNEQFF
- TRBV5-1 CASGHRQDEQFF
- TRBV24-1 CATSVGGPETQYF
- TRBV2 CASSETVYNYEQYF
once TRBV5-4 CASSFPSGGASEQYF
- TRBV5-1 CASSLEGASPGVGNTEAFF
- TRBV19 CASSILTSGANVLTF
few TRBV5-6 CASSFLQLNTEAFF
- TRBV5-1 CASSETPGKQFF
- TRBV5-1 CASRTSVTDTQYF
once TRBV5-1 CASSPDLETQYF
- TRBV6-5 CASSSTANNQPQHF
- TRBV27 CASSPSNTGELFF
- TRBV11-2 CASSLQSTGEQYF
- TRBV6-2/TRBV6-3 CASSYSKSRRSVYGELFF
- TRBV4-2 CASSQGGTSGKETQYF
many TRBV10-3 CAISEGARRNTIYF
once TRBV1 CTSSRYRVGGVYNEQFF
- TRBV27 CASRPGTVSYEQYF